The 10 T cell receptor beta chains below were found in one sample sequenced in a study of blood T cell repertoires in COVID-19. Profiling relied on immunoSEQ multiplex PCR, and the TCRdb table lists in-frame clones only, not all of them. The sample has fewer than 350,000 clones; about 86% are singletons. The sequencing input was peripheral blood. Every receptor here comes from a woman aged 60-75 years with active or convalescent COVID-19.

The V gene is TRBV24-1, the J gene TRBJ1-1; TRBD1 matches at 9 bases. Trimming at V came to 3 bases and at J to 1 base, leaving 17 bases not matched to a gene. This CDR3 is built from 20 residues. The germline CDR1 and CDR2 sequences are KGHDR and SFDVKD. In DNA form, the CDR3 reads TGTGCCACCAGTGATCAAACAGGGGGCGTTTTGGACTGCGAGAACACTGAAGCTTTCTTT. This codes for CATSDQTGGVLDCENTEAFF.

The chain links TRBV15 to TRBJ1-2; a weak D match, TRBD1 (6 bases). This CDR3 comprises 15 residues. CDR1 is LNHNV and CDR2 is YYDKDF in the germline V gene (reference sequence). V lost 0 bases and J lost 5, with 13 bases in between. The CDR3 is CATSRDRGAWYGYTF. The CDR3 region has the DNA TGTGCCACCAGCAGAGATCGGGGGGCTTGGTATGGCTACACCTTC.

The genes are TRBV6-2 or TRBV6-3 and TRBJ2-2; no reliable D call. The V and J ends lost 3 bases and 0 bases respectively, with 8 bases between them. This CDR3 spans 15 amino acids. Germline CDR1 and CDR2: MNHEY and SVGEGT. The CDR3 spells CASSYEHPNTGELFF. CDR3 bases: TGTGCCAGCAGTTATGAACACCCGAACACCGGGGAGCTGTTTTTT.

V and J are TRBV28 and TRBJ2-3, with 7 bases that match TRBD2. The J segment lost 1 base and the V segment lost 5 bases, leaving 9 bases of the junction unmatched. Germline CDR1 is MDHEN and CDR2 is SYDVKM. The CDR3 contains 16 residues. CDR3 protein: CASSAASGDRTDTQYF. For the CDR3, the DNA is TGTGCCAGCAGTGCGGCTAGCGGCGACCGCACAGATACGCAGTATTTT.

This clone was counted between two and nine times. The CDR3 region is CASSPSTGTNYGYTF. In DNA form, the CDR3 reads TGTGCCAGCAGTCCTTCGACAGGGACCAACTATGGCTACACCTTC. J is TRBJ1-2 and V is TRBV27; 7 nucleotides line up with TRBD1. CDR3 size: 15 residues. V shed 5 bases and J 2 bases; nucleotides not matched to a gene: 8. Germline V gene lookup returns CDR1 MNHEY and CDR2 SMNVEV (reference sequence).

This CDR3 reads CASSFRGRGTEAFF. As DNA, the CDR3 is TGTGCCAGCAGCTTCAGAGGGCGCGGCACTGAAGCTTTCTTT. The gene calls are TRBV5-6 and TRBJ1-1; no reliable D call. CDR1 and CDR2 (germline): SGHDT, YYEEEE. The CDR3 covers 14 residues. V was trimmed by 2 bases and J by 4 bases, leaving 12 bases between them.

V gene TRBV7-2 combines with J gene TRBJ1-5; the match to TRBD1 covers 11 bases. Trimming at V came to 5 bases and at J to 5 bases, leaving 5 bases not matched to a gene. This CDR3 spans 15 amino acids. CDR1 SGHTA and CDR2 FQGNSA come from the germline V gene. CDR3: CASSPDRGLDQPQHF. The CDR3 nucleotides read TGTGCCAGCAGCCCGGACAGGGGGCTTGATCAGCCCCAGCATTTT.

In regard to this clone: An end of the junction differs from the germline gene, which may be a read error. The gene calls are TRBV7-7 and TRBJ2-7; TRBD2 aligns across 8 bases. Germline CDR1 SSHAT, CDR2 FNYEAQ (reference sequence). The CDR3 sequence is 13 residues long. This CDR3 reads CASSPGLDYEQYF. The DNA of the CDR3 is TGTGCTAGCAGCCCGGGACTAGACTACGAGCAGTACTTC.

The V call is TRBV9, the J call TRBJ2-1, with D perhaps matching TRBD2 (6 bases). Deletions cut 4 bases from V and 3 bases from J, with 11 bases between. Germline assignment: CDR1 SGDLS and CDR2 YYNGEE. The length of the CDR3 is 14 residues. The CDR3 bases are TGTGCCAGCAGCCGGGCGGGGTTCTACAATGAGCAGTTCTTC. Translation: CASSRAGFYNEQFF.

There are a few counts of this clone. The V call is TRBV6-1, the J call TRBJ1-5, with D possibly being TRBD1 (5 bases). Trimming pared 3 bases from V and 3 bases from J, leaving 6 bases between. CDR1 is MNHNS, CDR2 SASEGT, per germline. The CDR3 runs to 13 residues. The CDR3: CASSDRDNQPQHF. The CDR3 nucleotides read TGTGCCAGCAGTGACAGGGACAATCAGCCCCAGCATTTT.